This T cell receptor beta chain was sequenced in a study of blood T cells in healthy people across ages. Study-level findings and limits: Both higher diversity and more naive CD4+ cells marked long-lived donors when set against aged donors.

Total RNA, at least 5 micrograms per sample, was extracted from PBMCs. After removal of 4 bases from V and 8 bases from J, the junction contained 5 bases not matched to a gene. The germline CDR1 and CDR2 sequences are DFQATT and SNEGSKA (reference sequence). CDR3 length: 14 residues. Combining a sample-barcoded 5' primer with a J-beta primer mix, a second PCR ran for 7 to 11 cycles. Using its own MiXCR run on the 5' RACE reads, TCRdb lists one record per CDR3 protein. The sample lists 700,000 to 800,000 distinct CDR3 sequences; approximately 43% were seen once. About this clonotype itself: Its antigen is as yet unknown.

Sequencing was carried out using blood. This clonotype was sampled from an older woman in good health. The V gene is TRBV20-1, the J gene TRBJ2-1; TRBD2 aligns across 13 bases. The CDR3 bases are TGCAGTGCTAAGACTAGCGGGGGGCTCGATGAGCAGTTCTTC. This translates into CSAKTSGGLDEQFF.